The 27 T cell receptor beta chains listed next were all sequenced from one sample in a study of blood T cell repertoires in COVID-19. Clones were read by immunoSEQ multiplex PCR, and TCRdb kept only the in-frame ones, dropping some. The sample yields about 160,000 clones, 81% seen once. The specimen was PBMCs or T cells enriched from blood (not recorded which). The source is a woman aged 40 to 50 with acute COVID-19.

The chain recombines TRBV3-1 (or the pseudogene TRBV3-2) with TRBJ2-7, with 9 bases lining up with TRBD2. The J segment lost 1 base and the V segment lost 1 base, leaving 2 bases of the junction unmatched. This CDR3 is built from 15 residues. Germline V gene sequence: CDR1 LGHDT, CDR2 YNNKEL (reference sequence). The CDR3 nucleotides are TGTGCCAGCAGCCAAGGACTAGCGGATTCCTACGAGCAGTACTTC. The encoded protein is CASSQGLADSYEQYF.

In this sample, this clone turned up once. The genes are TRBV19 and TRBJ1-3; perhaps TRBD1 as D (5 bases). The CDR3 consists of 15 residues. Germline V gene data show CDR1 as LNHDA and CDR2 as SQIVND (reference sequence). The V end was cut by 7 bases, the J end by 4 bases, with 17 bases between. This chain's CDR3 is CASNDRSSRGNTIYF. In DNA, the CDR3 is TGTGCCAGTAATGACAGATCTTCGAGGGGAAACACCATATATTTT.

The V gene is TRBV4-2, the J gene TRBJ1-1; maybe TRBD1 (5 bases). The CDR3 is made up of 15 amino acids. Trimming removed 0 bases from V and 1 base from J, with 9 bases in between. CDR1 is LGHNA and CDR2 is YNFKEQ in the germline V gene. CDR3 amino acids: CASSQDSDRNTEAFF. In DNA form, the CDR3 reads TGTGCCAGCAGCCAAGATTCCGACAGGAACACTGAAGCTTTCTTT.

The chain recombines TRBV30 with TRBJ2-3, with 16 nucleotides matching TRBD2. Trimming at V came to 2 bases and at J to 3 bases, leaving 5 bases not matched to a gene. In germline, CDR1 is GTSNPN, CDR2 SVGIG (reference sequence). The CDR3 spans 17 residues. The CDR3 loop is CAWSTGTSGRGTDTQYF. DNA for the CDR3: TGTGCCTGGAGTACGGGGACTAGCGGGAGGGGTACAGATACGCAGTATTTT. Full variable domain (outside the CDR3, taken from reference TRBV30 and TRBJ2-3): SQTIHQWPATLVQPVGSPLSLECTVEGTSNPNLYWYRQAAGRGLQLLFYSVGIGQISSEVPQNLSASRPQDRQFILSSKKLLLSDSGFYLCAWSTGTSGRGTDTQYFGPGTRLTVL.

The chain employs TRBV5-8 and TRBJ1-1, with TRBD1 matching over 8 bases. J lost 5 bases, V lost 4 bases, and 10 bases had no gene match. The germline V gene has CDR1 SGHTS and CDR2 YDEGEE. This CDR3 has 15 residues. Here the CDR3 reads CASSPTGTGGTEAFF. The DNA of the CDR3 is TGTGCCAGCAGCCCTACCGGGACAGGAGGGACTGAAGCTTTCTTT. Full variable domain (remainder filled in from reference TRBV5-8 and TRBJ1-1): EAGVTQSPTHLIKTRGQQATLRCSPISGHTSVYWYQQALGLGLQFLLWYDEGEERNRGNFPPRFSGRQFPNYSSELNVNALELEDSALYLCASSPTGTGGTEAFFGQGTRLTVV.

The chain is built from TRBV6-5 and TRBJ1-2, with D possibly matching TRBD1 (6 bases). Trimming removed 4 bases at V and 6 bases at J, with 21 bases between. The CDR3 loop spans 16 amino acids. Germline V gives CDR1 MNHEY, CDR2 SVGAGI. DNA for the CDR3: TGTGCCAGCAGTTTGGTGGGGCGCCAGGGGCATCATGGCTACACCTTC. Translation gives CASSLVGRQGHHGYTF.

This chain joins TRBV5-4 and TRBJ2-3; 11 nucleotides match TRBD2. The CDR3 is 17 amino acids. Losses at the gene ends were 0 bases for V and 3 bases for J; bases not matched to a gene: 6. Germline CDR1 is SGHNT and CDR2 is YYREEE (reference sequence). CDR3 DNA: TGTGCCAGCAGCTTGGACCGACTAGCGGGAAGTACAGATACGCAGTATTTT. This sequence encodes CASSLDRLAGSTDTQYF.

The rearrangement joins TRBV5-1 to TRBJ1-1; D is perhaps TRBD1 (5 bases). The germline CDR1 and CDR2 sequences are SGHRS and YFSETQ. The CDR3 is made up of 17 amino acids. Trimming stripped 0 bases from V and 3 bases from J, with 18 bases between. CDR3 DNA sequence: TGCGCCAGCAGCTTGGCCGTTGGCAGGGCGGATGACACTGAAGCTTTCTTT. This translates into CASSLAVGRADDTEAFF.

This chain uses TRBV5-1 with TRBJ1-1; tentative D call: TRBD1 (6 bases). Deletions cut 4 bases from V and 5 bases from J, with 18 bases between. Germline V gene lookup returns CDR1 SGHRS and CDR2 YFSETQ. The CDR3 is made up of 15 amino acids. In DNA form, the CDR3 reads TGCGCCAGCAGCCCTCAGGGGCAGGGGTGGACTGAAGCTTTCTTT. Translation gives CASSPQGQGWTEAFF. The variable domain in full, completed from reference TRBV5-1 and TRBJ1-1, reads KAGVTQTPRYLIKTRGQQVTLSCSPISGHRSVSWYQQTPGQGLQFLFEYFSETQRNKGNFPGRFSGRQFSNSRSEMNVSTLELGDSALYLCASSPQGQGWTEAFFGQGTRLTVV.

CDR3 loop: CASSSSSDTQYF. The CDR3 DNA sequence: TGTGCCAGCAGTTCCTCCAGTGATACGCAGTATTTT. The rearrangement uses TRBV27 and TRBJ2-3; D is unresolved. Germline CDR1 and CDR2: MNHEY and SMNVEV (reference sequence). The CDR3 length is 12 residues. Trimming cost V 4 bases and J 6 bases, with 8 bases left between them.

The rearrangement joins TRBV30 to TRBJ1-1; D remains ambiguous. Germline V gene sequence: CDR1 GTSNPN, CDR2 SVGIG (reference sequence). This CDR3 spans 15 amino acids. The V and J ends lost 3 bases and 1 base respectively, with 15 bases between them. The DNA for the CDR3 is TGTGCCTGGAGCGCAGAGACATATACGAACACTGAAGCTTTCTTT. As protein: CAWSAETYTNTEAFF.

The chain uses TRBV5-1 and TRBJ1-2, with D possibly matching TRBD1 (6 bases). The V gene lost 0 bases and the J gene lost 7 bases, with 16 bases spanning the gap. Germline-derived CDR1 and CDR2 are SGHRS and YFSETQ. The CDR3 is made up of 15 amino acids. CDR3 protein: CASSLESSGGSGYTF. Here the CDR3 DNA reads TGCGCCAGCAGCTTGGAATCCTCGGGGGGCTCTGGCTACACCTTC.

The chain uses TRBV7-8 and TRBJ2-2, with D tentatively TRBD2 (6 bases). Trimming shortened V by 2 bases and J by 5 bases, and 12 bases separated the two germline ends. CDR3 length: 15 residues. Germline V CDR1 and CDR2: SGHVS, FQNEAQ. This CDR3 reads CASSLRREWTGELFF. The CDR3 nucleotides are TGTGCCAGCAGCTTACGTCGGGAGTGGACCGGGGAGCTGTTTTTT.

Regarding this clone: This CDR3 is also generated by other DNA sequences in the sample. The V and J genes are TRBV5-1 and TRBJ1-2; TRBD1 matches at 7 bases. CDR1 SGHRS and CDR2 YFSETQ come from the germline V gene. The CDR3 runs to 15 residues. J lost 3 bases, V lost 1 base, and 6 bases had no gene match. CDR3 bases: TGCGCCAGCAGCTTGCGGCAGGGGGGAGACTATGGCTACACCTTC. Translated: CASSLRQGGDYGYTF.

V gene TRBV10-3 combines with J gene TRBJ1-3; no clear D. CDR1 and CDR2 (germline): ENHRY, SYGVKD. With 5 bases removed from V and 0 bases from J, the gap between germline ends came to 5 bases. The CDR3 runs to 13 residues. Here the CDR3 reads CAISTASGNTIYF. For the CDR3, the DNA is TGTGCCATCAGTACAGCCTCTGGAAACACCATATATTTT.

V and J are TRBV27 and TRBJ2-1; 12 positions agree with TRBD2. The CDR3 spans 16 residues. The germline V gene has CDR1 MNHEY and CDR2 SMNVEV (reference sequence). Trimming cost V 3 bases and J 6 bases; bases outside gene matches: 6. Here the CDR3 reads CASSLTSGSLGNEQFF. DNA of the CDR3: TGTGCCAGCAGTTTGACTAGCGGGAGTCTGGGCAATGAGCAGTTCTTC.

The rearrangement joins TRBV11-3 to TRBJ2-4, with 12 bases aligning to TRBD2. This CDR3 region has 18 residues. In germline, CDR1 is SGHNT, CDR2 YENEEA. Trimming took 1 base from V and 3 from J; bases not matched to a gene: 7. CDR3 nucleotides: TGTGCCAGCAGCTTAGTGACTAGCGGGAGAGGGAGCAAAAACATTCAGTACTTC. It yields the protein CASSLVTSGRGSKNIQYF.

Of note for this clone: One end of the junction fails to match germline, which may point to a read error. V is TRBV6-6 and J is TRBJ2-7, with 8 bases lining up with TRBD1. The CDR3 has 14 residues. The germline V gene encodes CDR1 MNHNY and CDR2 SVGAGI (reference sequence). CDR3 in amino acids: CASSYSPGTGARGF. CDR3 in DNA: TGTGCCAGCAGTTACTCTCCCGGGACAGGCGCGCGGGGATTC.

This chain links TRBV11-2 with TRBJ2-5, with D possibly TRBD1 on 6 matching bases. The germline gives CDR1 SGHAT, CDR2 FQNNGV. The CDR3 is 14 amino acids. Trimming took 3 bases from V and 1 from J, leaving 9 bases between them. The CDR3 coding sequence is TGTGCCAGCAGCTTCGACAGGTCCCAAGAGACCCAGTACTTC. As protein: CASSFDRSQETQYF.

V and J are TRBV29-1 and TRBJ1-2, with 12 bases fitting TRBD1. V was pared by 4 bases and J by 8 bases, with 14 bases of the junction left unmatched. Germline V CDR1 and CDR2: SQVTM, ANQGSEA. The CDR3 length is 16 residues. The CDR3 bases are TGCAGCGTTGGAGAGATCTTGGGACAGGGGGCGAAAGGCTACACCTTC. Translating gives CSVGEILGQGAKGYTF.

This chain connects TRBV19 to TRBJ2-7; D gene unclear. In germline, CDR1 is LNHDA, CDR2 SQIVND (reference sequence). The V end lost 2 bases, the J end lost 4 bases, and 18 bases lay between the germline ends. The CDR3 has 16 amino acids. As DNA, the CDR3 is TGTGCCAGTAGTATAAGCCCAGAGAGGTTCCGGTACGAGCAGTACTTC. Residues: CASSISPERFRYEQYF.

This chain uses TRBV6-5 with TRBJ2-1, with D perhaps TRBD2 (5 bases). The CDR3 is made up of 15 amino acids. Germline V CDR1 and CDR2: MNHEY, SVGAGI. V lost 3 bases and J lost 5, with 14 bases in between. The CDR3 DNA follows: TGTGCCAGCAGTTATCTGGGAGTAGGGAACAATGAGCAGTTCTTC. The encoded protein is CASSYLGVGNNEQFF.

Only one count was recorded for this clone. The genes are TRBV19 and TRBJ1-1, with 8 bases aligning to TRBD1. V lost 7 bases, J lost 1 base, and 17 bases stayed unmatched. This CDR3 has 18 amino acids. Germline CDR1 is LNHDA and CDR2 is SQIVND (reference sequence). CDR3 nucleotides: TGTGCCAGTAAGCCCCTCGGTACGCAGGGGGCCCAGAACACTGAAGCTTTCTTT. It yields the protein CASKPLGTQGAQNTEAFF.

The genes are TRBV5-6 and TRBJ1-1, with a tentative D call TRBD1 (6 bases). Germline V gene sequence: CDR1 SGHDT, CDR2 YYEEEE. V was cut by 4 bases and J by 2 bases, with 15 bases left in between. This CDR3 contains 15 residues. The CDR3 region has the DNA TGTGCCAGCAGCCCTACAACAGGGCTTAACACTGAAGCTTTCTTT. This encodes CASSPTTGLNTEAFF.

This chain uses TRBV7-2 with TRBJ1-2, with TRBD1 as a possible D gene (5 bases). The germline V gene has CDR1 SGHTA and CDR2 FQGNSA. The V end was cut by 1 base, the J end by 8 bases, with 14 bases between. This CDR3 region has 14 residues. The CDR3 nucleotides read TGTGCCAGCAGCTTAGGTGACCCTAGGGGCGGCTACACCTTC. Translation gives CASSLGDPRGGYTF.

The gene calls are TRBV11-2 and TRBJ2-7, with 8 positions matching TRBD1. Germline V gives CDR1 SGHAT, CDR2 FQNNGV. The CDR3 covers 14 residues. With 1 base clipped from V and 6 bases from J, the junction kept 5 bases outside the gene matches. CDR3 sequence reads: CASSLGTGWAEQYF. The CDR3 bases are TGTGCCAGCAGCTTAGGGACAGGGTGGGCCGAGCAGTACTTC.

The chain employs TRBV12-1 and TRBJ2-3; TRBD1, the D gene given by the table, was not confirmed from the DNA. TRBV12-1 is assigned pseudogene status. CDR3 length: 14 residues. The CDR3 here is CASNYGTGTDTQYF. CDR3 DNA: TGTGCCAGCAACTACGGGACAGGCACAGATACGCAGTATTTT.